The T cell receptor (beta chain) under discussion was sequenced for a study of CD8+ T cells in alopecia areata. Study-wide points: Persistence in scalp and blood during tofacitinib was observed for many expanded lesional clones. On tofacitinib, scalp clonality and expanded CD8+ clones among top 100 fell significantly.

Indicated treatment: oral pan-JAK inhibitor, 5-10 mg twice daily. PBMC-derived CD4+ and CD8+ T cells were sorted. The authors extracted RNA and reverse transcribed it into cDNA as the sequencing template. The assay was immunoSEQ multiplex PCR, and TCRdb's table has in-frame clones only and misses some. Among fewer than 250,000 clones listed, under 80% were seen once. The CDR3 consists of 11 residues. Trimming stripped 5 bases from V and 9 bases from J, with 13 bases between. CDR1 SQVTM and CDR2 ANQGSEA come from the germline V gene. This clone was found a few times. Its antigen is unidentified. The TCR was taken from a human donor with alopecia areata. The sample consisted of CD4+ T cells sorted from blood, taken at roughly week 49, from a patient treated with tofacitinib. The V gene is TRBV29-1, the J gene TRBJ1-1; D is uncertain. CDR3 loop: CSVPGGEKAFF. Here the CDR3 DNA reads TGCAGCGTTCCGGGCGGGGAGAAAGCTTTCTTT. Using reference TRBV29-1 and TRBJ1-1 for the parts outside the CDR3, the full variable domain is SAVISQKPSRDICQRGTSLTIQCQVDSQVTMMFWYRQQPGQSLTLIATANQGSEATYESGFVIDKFPISRPNLTFSTLTVSNMSPEDSSIYLCSVPGGEKAFFGQGTRLTVV.